This TCR beta chain is drawn from a study of regulatory T cells in long-lasting Graves disease. Noted time point: persistent/refractory GD, antithyroid drugs over 5 years with positive TRAb. From PBMCs, RNA was extracted and then used to make the TCR library. The ends were cut back, 1 base at V and 0 bases at J, with 19 bases in the middle. Germline values: CDR1 SGHTA, CDR2 FQGNSA. The CDR3 totals 20 residues. Sequencing libraries for TCR beta were prepared with iRepertoire HTBI primers and Arm-PCR of CDR3 regions. TCRdb fed the multiplex PCR reads into MiXCR, producing one record per CDR3 protein. The repertoire has over 650,000 distinct CDR3 sequences, about 32% of them found once; the top ten carry 42%.

The material was peripheral blood mononuclear cells (PBMCs), obtained when the disease was refractory, from a patient treated with antithyroid drugs. The sequence was collected from a female donor with Graves disease. The rearrangement links TRBV7-2 to TRBJ2-6; D is possibly TRBD1 (6 bases). The CDR3 DNA reads as TGTGCCAGCAGCTTAGTCGTTGGCAGGGGTACACTCTCTGGGGCCAACGTCCTGACTTTC. Translation: CASSLVVGRGTLSGANVLTF. Full variable domain (remainder filled in from reference TRBV7-2 and TRBJ2-6): GAGVSQSPSNKVTEKGKDVELRCDPISGHTALYWYRQSLGQGLEFLIYFQGNSAPDKSGLPSDRFSAERTGGSVSTLTIQRTQQEDSAVYLCASSLVVGRGTLSGANVLTFGAGSRLTVL.